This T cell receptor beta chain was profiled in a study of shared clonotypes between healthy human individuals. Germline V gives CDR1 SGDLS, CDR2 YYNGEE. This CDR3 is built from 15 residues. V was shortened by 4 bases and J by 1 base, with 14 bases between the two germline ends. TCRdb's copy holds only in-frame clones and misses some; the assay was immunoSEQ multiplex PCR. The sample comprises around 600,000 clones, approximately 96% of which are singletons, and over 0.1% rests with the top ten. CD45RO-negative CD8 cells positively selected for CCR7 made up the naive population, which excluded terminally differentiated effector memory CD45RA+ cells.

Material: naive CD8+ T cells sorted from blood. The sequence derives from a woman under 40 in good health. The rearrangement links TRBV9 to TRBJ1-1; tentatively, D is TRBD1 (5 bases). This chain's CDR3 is CASSPVYGGNTEAFF. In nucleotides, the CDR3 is TGTGCCAGCAGCCCCGTGTATGGGGGGAACACTGAAGCTTTCTTT. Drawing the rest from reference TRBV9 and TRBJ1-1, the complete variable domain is DSGVTQTPKHLITATGQRVTLRCSPRSGDLSVYWYQQSLDQGLQFLIQYYNGEERAKGNILERFSAQQFPDLHSELNLSSLELGDSALYFCASSPVYGGNTEAFFGQGTRLTVV.